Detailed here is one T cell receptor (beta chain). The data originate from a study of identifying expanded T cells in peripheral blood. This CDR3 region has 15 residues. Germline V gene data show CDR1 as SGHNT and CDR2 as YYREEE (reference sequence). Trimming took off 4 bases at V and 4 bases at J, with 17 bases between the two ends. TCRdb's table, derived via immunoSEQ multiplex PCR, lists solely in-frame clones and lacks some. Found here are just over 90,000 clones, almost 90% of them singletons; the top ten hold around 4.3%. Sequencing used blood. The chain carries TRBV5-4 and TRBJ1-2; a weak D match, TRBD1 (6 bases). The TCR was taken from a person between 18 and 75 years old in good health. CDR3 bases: TGTGCCAGCAGCGGAAAAACAGGGAATCTCTATGGCTACACCTTC. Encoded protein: CASSGKTGNLYGYTF.